This is a list of T cell receptor beta chains from one sample in a study of T cell changes during pregnancy in multiple sclerosis. Assay: immunoSEQ multiplex PCR; the TCRdb copy retains only in-frame clones and omits some. The table lists tens of thousands of clones, about nine tenths of them singletons, with less than 4% in the top ten. The sample consisted of peripheral blood, taken in the first trimester of pregnancy. The receptor source for this set is a female donor in good health, enrolled as a control in a pregnancy study. Both conserved end residues are part of each CDR3. The D gene is left open where the match is weak. Clone size is shown for a subset of rows, as once, few, many or a class of expanded clone.

clone_size d_call cdr3_length j_call v_call cdr3_aa cdr3_nt
. TRBD1 16 TRBJ2-3 TRBV5-6 CASSSLTGVYTDTQYF TGTGCCAGCAGCTCCCTGACAGGGGTCTACACAGATACGCAGTATTTT
. TRBD2 20 TRBJ2-1 TRBV27 CASSSKPPLAGAVTRGEQFF TGTGCCAGCAGTTCCAAACCGCCACTAGCGGGAGCAGTCACACGAGGTGAGCAGTTCTTC
. TRBD1 16 TRBJ1-1 TRBV19 CASKVPGQGRITEAFF TGTGCCAGTAAGGTTCCGGGACAGGGCCGGATCACTGAAGCTTTCTTT
. TRBD2 14 TRBJ2-7 TRBV5-1 CASSLAPSGYEQYF TGCGCCAGCAGCTTGGCCCCTAGCGGCTACGAGCAGTACTTC
. . 14 TRBJ2-3 TRBV6-5 CASTGGISTDTQYF TGTGCCAGCACTGGGGGGATTAGCACAGATACGCAGTATTTT
once TRBD2 15 TRBJ2-1 TRBV7-2 CASSLRGLADNEQFF TGTGCCAGCAGCTTAAGAGGACTAGCGGACAATGAGCAGTTCTTC
. TRBD1 16 TRBJ1-2 TRBV4-1 CASSPTGTGSIYGYTF TGCGCCAGCAGCCCCACCGGGACAGGGAGCATCTATGGCTACACCTTC
. TRBD2 15 TRBJ2-1 TRBV5-8 CASSALAGGPNEQFF TGTGCCAGCAGCGCACTAGCGGGAGGGCCTAATGAGCAGTTCTTC
. . 14 TRBJ1-2 TRBV5-1 CASSLMDTNYGYTF TGCGCCAGCAGCTTGATGGACACGAACTATGGCTACACCTTC
. . 16 TRBJ2-5 TRBV13 CASSPRTGASRETQYF TGTGCCAGCAGCCCCCGAACGGGTGCTAGCCGGGAGACCCAGTACTTC
. . 14 TRBJ2-2 TRBV7-3 CASSLNFFTGELFF TGTGCCAGCAGCTTAAACTTCTTCACCGGGGAGCTGTTTTTT
. . 16 TRBJ1-2 TRBV7-2 CASSEDSDLLLKGYTF TGTGCCAGCAGCGAGGACAGTGACCTACTCTTGAAAGGCTACACCTTC
. TRBD1 16 TRBJ2-1 TRBV7-9 CASSPTGGPFYNEQFF TGTGCCAGCAGCCCGACAGGGGGACCGTTCTACAATGAGCAGTTCTTC
few TRBD1 13 TRBJ1-4 TRBV10-3 CAISGQGREKLFF TGTGCCATCAGTGGACAGGGGCGAGAAAAACTGTTTTTT
once TRBD1 18 TRBJ2-7 TRBV7-2 CASSLPPRPGQGIYEQYF TGTGCCAGCAGCTTACCCCCCCGTCCGGGACAGGGGATCTACGAGCAGTACTTC
. . 13 TRBJ1-6 TRBV19 CASSISRGTPLHF TGTGCCAGTAGTATCTCAAGGGGGACACCCCTCCACTTT
. TRBD1 14 TRBJ2-2 TRBV7-3 CASSSSGGPGELFF TGTGCCAGCAGCTCGTCAGGGGGCCCCGGGGAGCTGTTTTTT
. . 12 TRBJ2-4 TRBV29-1 CSGGDFGNIQYF TGCAGCGGGGGGGATTTCGGGAACATTCAGTACTTC
. . 13 TRBJ2-5 TRBV9 CASSVEMAGTQYF TGTGCCAGCAGCGTAGAAATGGCAGGGACCCAGTACTTC
. . 12 TRBJ1-2 TRBV6-6 CASSPFEESYTF TGTGCCAGCAGCCCCTTCGAGGAAAGCTACACCTTC
. TRBD1 14 TRBJ1-1 TRBV18 CASSPPRDREKAFF TGTGCCAGCTCTCCCCCCCGGGACAGGGAAAAAGCTTTCTTT
. TRBD2 14 TRBJ2-1 TRBV7-9 CASSGWAGDNEQFF TGTGCCAGCAGCGGGTGGGCGGGAGACAATGAGCAGTTCTTC
. . 13 TRBJ2-7 TRBV19 CASSKAGSYEQYF TGTGCCAGTAGTAAGGCAGGGTCCTACGAGCAGTACTTC
. TRBD1 15 TRBJ1-1 TRBV5-1 CASSEGQGMNTEAFF TGCGCCAGCAGCGAGGGACAGGGGATGAACACTGAAGCTTTCTTT
. . 14 TRBJ2-7 TRBV9 CASTKGGGDYEQYF TGTGCCAGCACCAAGGGGGGAGGGGATTACGAGCAGTACTTC
. . 17 TRBJ2-4 TRBV4-1 CASSQDRAEGPKNIQYF TGCGCCAGCAGCCAAGATAGGGCGGAGGGACCCAAAAACATTCAGTACTTC
. TRBD1 15 TRBJ1-1 TRBV11-2 CASSGGTVVPGEAFF TGTGCCAGCAGCGGTGGGACAGTCGTTCCCGGAGAAGCTTTCTTT
. . 16 TRBJ1-1 TRBV19 CASSIVTGMGMGEAFF TGTGCCAGTAGTATAGTAACAGGGATGGGCATGGGAGAAGCTTTCTTT
. . 13 TRBJ2-3 TRBV11-3 CASSLIAADTQYF TGTGCCAGCAGCTTGATAGCGGCAGATACGCAGTATTTT